The rows below give T cell receptor beta chains drawn from one sample of a study of cytomegalovirus exposure and HLA in healthy donors. Produced via immunoSEQ multiplex PCR; TCRdb's table is partial and in-frame only. The sample lists over 130,000 clones; 70% were seen once. The sequenced material came from PBMCs. These receptors originate from a woman in her thirties in good health and CMV-seronegative. Both conserved end residues are part of each CDR3. Each record gives: clone size, J gene, V gene, CDR3 length, D gene, CDR3 DNA, CDR3 protein. A D gene is named only where the DNA matches it firmly. Clone size appears in some rows only: once, few, many, or a class for an expanded clone.

once,TRBJ2-7,TRBV7-8,17,TRBD2,TGTGCCAGCAGCTTAGAGGGTCCACTAGCGGGAGGGTCCGAGCAGTACTTC,CASSLEGPLAGGSEQYF
once,TRBJ2-3,TRBV10-3,12,NA,TGTGCCATCAGTGACGGTACAGATACGCAGTATTTT,CAISDGTDTQYF
NA,TRBJ2-1,TRBV9,15,NA,TGTGCCAGCAGCGTAGGACTACTCAGGTCCAATGAGCAGTTCTTC,CASSVGLLRSNEQFF
NA,TRBJ1-6,TRBV4-2,17,NA,TGTGCCAGCAGCCAAGATCGAGGAGGCTCCTATAATTCACCCCTCCACTTT,CASSQDRGGSYNSPLHF
NA,TRBJ1-1,TRBV6-1,15,NA,TGTGCCAGCAGGGAACAGCCCCAAGGAGGCACTGAAGCTTTCTTT,CASREQPQGGTEAFF
NA,TRBJ2-1,TRBV5-4,16,TRBD2,TGTGCCAGCAGCTTGCTAGCGGGAGCCCGAAACAATGAGCAGTTCTTC,CASSLLAGARNNEQFF
NA,TRBJ1-3,TRBV11-2,15,NA,TGTGCCAGCAGCCATGGTCACAGCACTGGAAACACCATATATTTT,CASSHGHSTGNTIYF
NA,TRBJ2-5,TRBV7-3,15,TRBD2,TGTGCCAGCAGCTTCTTCGGGGGGGCCGGGGAGACCCAGTACTTC,CASSFFGGAGETQYF
NA,TRBJ2-2,TRBV18,18,TRBD2,TGTGCCAGCTCATCGACTAGCGGGAGGGCCGTTGGCACCGGGGAGCTGTTTTTT,CASSSTSGRAVGTGELFF
NA,TRBJ2-7,TRBV27,16,TRBD2,TGTGCCAGCAGTTCAATACTAGCGGGAGATGGCTACGAGCAGTACTTC,CASSSILAGDGYEQYF
NA,TRBJ2-3,TRBV27,13,NA,TGTGCCAGCAGTTTAATAGTCTCAGATACGCAGTATTTT,CASSLIVSDTQYF
NA,TRBJ1-2,TRBV2,14,NA,TGTGCCAGCAAAAGACAGGAACAAAACTATGGCTACACCTTC,CASKRQEQNYGYTF
NA,TRBJ2-3,TRBV7-9,18,TRBD2,TGTGCCAGCAGGTCTACTGTTGGACTAGCGGGAGAAGCAGATACGCAGTATTTT,CASRSTVGLAGEADTQYF
once,TRBJ1-5,TRBV10-1,18,TRBD1,TGCGCCAGCAGTGAGTCGATTGGGACAGGGGGTGGGAATCAGCCCCAGCATTTT,CASSESIGTGGGNQPQHF
NA,TRBJ2-3,TRBV6-5,14,NA,TGTGCCAGCAGTTACTCGCACTCCACAGACACGCAGTATTTT,CASSYSHSTDTQYF